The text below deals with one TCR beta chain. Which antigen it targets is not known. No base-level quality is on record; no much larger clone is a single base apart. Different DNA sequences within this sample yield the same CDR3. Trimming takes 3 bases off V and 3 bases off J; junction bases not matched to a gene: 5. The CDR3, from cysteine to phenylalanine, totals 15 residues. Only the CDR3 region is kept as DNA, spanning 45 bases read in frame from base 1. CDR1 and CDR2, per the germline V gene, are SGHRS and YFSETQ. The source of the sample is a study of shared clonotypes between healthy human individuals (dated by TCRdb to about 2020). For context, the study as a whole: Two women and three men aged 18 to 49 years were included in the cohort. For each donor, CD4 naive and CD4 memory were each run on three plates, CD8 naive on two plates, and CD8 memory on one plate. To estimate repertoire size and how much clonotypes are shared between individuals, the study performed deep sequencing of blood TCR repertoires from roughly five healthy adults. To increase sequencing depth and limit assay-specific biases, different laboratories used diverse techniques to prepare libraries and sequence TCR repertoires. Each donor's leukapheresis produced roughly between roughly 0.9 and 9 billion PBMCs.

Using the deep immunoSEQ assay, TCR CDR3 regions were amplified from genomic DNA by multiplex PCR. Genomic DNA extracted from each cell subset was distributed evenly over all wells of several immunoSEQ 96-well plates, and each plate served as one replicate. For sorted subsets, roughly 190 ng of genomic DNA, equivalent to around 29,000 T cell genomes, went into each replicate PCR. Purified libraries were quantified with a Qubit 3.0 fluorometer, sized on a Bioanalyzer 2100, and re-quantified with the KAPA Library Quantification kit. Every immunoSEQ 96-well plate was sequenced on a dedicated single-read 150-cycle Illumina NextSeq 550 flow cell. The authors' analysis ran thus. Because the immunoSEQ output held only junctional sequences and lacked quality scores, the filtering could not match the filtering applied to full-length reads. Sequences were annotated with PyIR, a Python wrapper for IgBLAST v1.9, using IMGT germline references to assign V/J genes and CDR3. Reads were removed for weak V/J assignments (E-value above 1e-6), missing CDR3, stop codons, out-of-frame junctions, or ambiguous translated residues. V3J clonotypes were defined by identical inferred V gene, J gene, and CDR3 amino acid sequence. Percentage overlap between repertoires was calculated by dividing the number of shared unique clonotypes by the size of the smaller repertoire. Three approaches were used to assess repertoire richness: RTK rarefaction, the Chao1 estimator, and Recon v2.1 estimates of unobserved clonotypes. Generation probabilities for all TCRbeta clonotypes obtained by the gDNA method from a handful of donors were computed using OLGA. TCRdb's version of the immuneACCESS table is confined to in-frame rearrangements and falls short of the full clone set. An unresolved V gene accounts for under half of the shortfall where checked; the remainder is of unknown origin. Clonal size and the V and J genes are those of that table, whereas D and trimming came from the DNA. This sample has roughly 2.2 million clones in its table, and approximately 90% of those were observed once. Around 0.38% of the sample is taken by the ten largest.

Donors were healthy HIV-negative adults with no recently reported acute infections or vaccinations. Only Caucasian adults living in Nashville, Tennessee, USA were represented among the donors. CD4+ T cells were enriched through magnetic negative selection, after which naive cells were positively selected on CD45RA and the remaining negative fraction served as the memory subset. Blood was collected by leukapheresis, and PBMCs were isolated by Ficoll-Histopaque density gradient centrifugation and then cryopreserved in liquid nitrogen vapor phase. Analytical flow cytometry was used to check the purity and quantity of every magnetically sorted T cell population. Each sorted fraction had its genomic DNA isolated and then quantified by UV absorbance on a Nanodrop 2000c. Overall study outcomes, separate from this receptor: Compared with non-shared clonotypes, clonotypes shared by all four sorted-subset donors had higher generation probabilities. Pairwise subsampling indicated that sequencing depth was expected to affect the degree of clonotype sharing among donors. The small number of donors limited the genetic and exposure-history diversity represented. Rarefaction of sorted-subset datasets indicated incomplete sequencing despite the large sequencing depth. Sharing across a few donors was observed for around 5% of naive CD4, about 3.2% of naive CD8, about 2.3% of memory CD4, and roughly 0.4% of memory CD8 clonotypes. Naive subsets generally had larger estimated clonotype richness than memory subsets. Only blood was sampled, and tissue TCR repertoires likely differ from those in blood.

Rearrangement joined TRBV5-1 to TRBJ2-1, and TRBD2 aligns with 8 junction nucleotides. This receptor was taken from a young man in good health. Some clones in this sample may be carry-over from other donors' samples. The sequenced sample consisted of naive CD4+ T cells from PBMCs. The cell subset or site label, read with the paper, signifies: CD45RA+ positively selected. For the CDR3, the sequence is CASSSGLANYNEQFF. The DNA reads TGCGCCAGCAGCTCCGGACTAGCTAACTACAATGAGCAGTTCTTC.